These 21 T cell receptor beta chains were all obtained from the same sample, sequenced in a study of cytomegalovirus exposure and HLA in healthy donors. 13 Jbeta primers and 60 Vbeta primers were used for the PCR. Some clones are missing from TCRdb's copy, which holds only in-frame ones; the method was immunoSEQ multiplex PCR. The sample includes 150,000 to 200,000 clones, roughly 86% of them seen just once. The sequenced sample was PBMCs. The receptors were sampled from a man aged 35 to 55 in good health and CMV-seropositive.

The table lists this clone with a few counts. The genes are TRBV23-1 and TRBJ1-2; D gene ambiguous. TRBV23-1 falls under the ORF class, with uncertain function. V dropped 1 base and J dropped 2 bases, with 20 bases sitting between them. The CDR3 runs to 18 residues. The CDR3 DNA reads TGCGCCAGCAGTCAATTCCCCCCCCGGGAGTGGGAAAACTATGGCTACACCTTC. Protein product: CASSQFPPREWENYGYTF.

The rearrangement links TRBV7-9 to TRBJ1-4, with D perhaps TRBD1 (5 bases). Trimming stripped 1 base from V and 8 bases from J, with 11 bases between. This CDR3 spans 14 amino acids. The germline V gene has CDR1 SEHNR and CDR2 FQNEAQ (reference sequence). CDR3 DNA sequence: TGTGCCAGCAGCTTAGACGGAGGGGAGGAAAAACTGTTTTTT. Protein: CASSLDGGEEKLFF.

The V and J genes are TRBV27 and TRBJ2-3, with D possibly matching TRBD1 (6 bases). Trimming removed 2 bases from V and 0 bases from J, with 9 bases in between. This CDR3 has 15 residues. Looked up from germline, CDR1 is MNHEY and CDR2 is SMNVEV (reference sequence). The CDR3 DNA is TGTGCCAGCAGTTTAAGGGGACAAAGCACAGATACGCAGTATTTT. Translation gives CASSLRGQSTDTQYF.

The V and J genes are TRBV28 and TRBJ2-7; D not certain. This CDR3 region has 13 residues. Looked up from germline, CDR1 is MDHEN and CDR2 is SYDVKM. With 2 bases removed from V and 3 bases from J, the gap between germline ends came to 8 bases. The CDR3 reads CASSLGLDYEQYF. In nucleotides, the CDR3 is TGTGCCAGCAGTTTAGGCCTAGACTACGAGCAGTACTTC.

The DNA of the CDR3 is TGTGCCAGCAGACCGGGACTAGGGCAAGAGACCCAGTACTTC. Amino acids: CASRPGLGQETQYF. V and J are TRBV6-6 and TRBJ2-5; 8 nucleotides agree with TRBD2. The CDR3 runs 14 residues. J gave up 2 bases and V 6 bases, and 5 bases lay outside the gene matches. CDR1 and CDR2 from the germline V gene are MNHNY and SVGAGI (reference sequence).

CDR3 DNA sequence: TGTGCCAGCAGCCCCCAGTCCCGGGACAGAGAGGGGTACGGGGAGCTGTTTTTT. Translating gives CASSPQSRDREGYGELFF. V and J are TRBV7-9 and TRBJ2-2, with TRBD1 matching 7 bases. The trim removed 5 bases at V and 7 bases at J, leaving 19 bases unmatched. Germline CDR1 reads SEHNR; CDR2 reads FQNEAQ (reference sequence). The CDR3 is 18 amino acids.

The chain has TRBV28 and TRBJ2-5; no clear D gene. The CDR3 spans 16 residues. V lost 7 bases, J lost 5 bases, and 23 bases lay in between. In germline, CDR1 is MDHEN, CDR2 SYDVKM. Here the CDR3 reads CASTPINYASQETQYF. CDR3 bases: TGTGCCAGCACCCCTATAAACTACGCCTCCCAGGAGACCCAGTACTTC. Variable domain in full (rest from reference TRBV28 and TRBJ2-5): DVKVTQSSRYLVKRTGEKVFLECVQDMDHENMFWYRQDPGLGLRLIYFSYDVKMKEKGDIPEGYSVSREKKERFSLILESASTNQTSMYLCASTPINYASQETQYFGPGTRLLVL.

This chain connects TRBV29-1 to TRBJ1-3; the D gene is possibly TRBD1 (5 bases). There are 14 residues in the CDR3. CDR1 is SQVTM, CDR2 ANQGSEA, per germline. V dropped 7 bases and J dropped 0 bases, with 13 bases sitting between them. The CDR3 DNA reads TGCAGCGCCCGCGGGGGGAGCTCTGGAAACACCATATATTTT. This gives the protein CSARGGSSGNTIYF.

Worth noting for this clone: Other DNA variants within this sample encode the same CDR3. The chain combines TRBV28 with TRBJ2-7; TRBD2 matches 8 bases. Germline CDR1 and CDR2: MDHEN and SYDVKM. V lost 3 bases and J lost 1; bases outside the gene matches: 2. The CDR3 is 14 residues long. CDR3 sequence (DNA): TGTGCCAGCAGTTTTGCGGGGGGTTCCTACGAGCAGTACTTC. It encodes CASSFAGGSYEQYF.

The rearrangement uses TRBV29-1 and TRBJ1-2, with 8 bases lining up with TRBD1. After removal of 5 bases from V and 2 bases from J, the junction contained 4 bases not matched to a gene. Germline V gene sequence: CDR1 SQVTM, CDR2 ANQGSEA. The CDR3 has 13 residues. The CDR3 nucleotides are TGCAGCGTTAAGGACAGGGCAAACTATGGCTACACCTTC. This translates into CSVKDRANYGYTF.

The CDR3 nucleotides read TGTGCCATCAATGGGGACAGGGCCTCCTACGAGCAGTACTTC. Encoded protein: CAINGDRASYEQYF. V usage is TRBV10-3 and J usage is TRBJ2-7; 9 nucleotides align to TRBD1. Germline V gives CDR1 ENHRY, CDR2 SYGVKD. CDR3 length: 14 residues. Trimming cost V 7 bases and J 0 bases; bases outside gene matches: 4.

This chain links TRBV7-3 with TRBJ2-3, with TRBD2 identical over 9 bases. Germline V gene data show CDR1 as SGHTA and CDR2 as FQGTGA. The CDR3 runs 19 residues. Trimming took 1 base from V and 5 from J; bases not matched to a gene: 16. The CDR3 spells CASSLNERGDAAHRDTQYF. As DNA, the CDR3 is TGTGCCAGCAGCTTAAACGAGCGGGGGGACGCTGCCCACAGAGATACGCAGTATTTT.

This chain links TRBV14 with TRBJ2-1; 10 positions agree with TRBD2. V lost 3 bases to trimming and J lost 5 bases; unmatched junction nucleotides: 13. CDR3 length: 18 amino acids. Per the germline V gene, CDR1 is SGHDN and CDR2 is FVKESK. For the CDR3, the DNA is TGTGCCAGCAGCCATCCAAAAGCGGGAGGGCCTGGAAACAATGAGCAGTTCTTC. This codes for CASSHPKAGGPGNNEQFF.

This rearrangement joins TRBV5-6 to TRBJ2-5; the D gene is possibly TRBD2 (6 bases). Looked up from germline, CDR1 is SGHDT and CDR2 is YYEEEE. The CDR3 is made up of 15 amino acids. V lost 4 bases, J lost 4 bases, and 17 bases lay in between. The CDR3 DNA is TGTGCCAGCAGCCCGGGACTTGCCCGAGGAGAGACCCAGTACTTC. Its translation: CASSPGLARGETQYF.

The V and J genes are TRBV28 and TRBJ2-7, with 8 bases fitting TRBD2. V lost 6 bases, J lost 3 bases, and 10 bases stayed unmatched. Germline V gives CDR1 MDHEN, CDR2 SYDVKM. This CDR3 is built from 15 residues. The CDR3 loop is CASSFGVAGSYEQYF. For the CDR3, the DNA is TGTGCCAGCAGCTTCGGGGTAGCGGGAAGCTACGAGCAGTACTTC.

The CDR3 reads CASTFGQEGNQPQHF. The CDR3 bases are TGTGCCAGCACCTTCGGACAAGAAGGCAATCAGCCCCAGCATTTT. This sequence joins TRBV21-1 and TRBJ1-5; no check of the table's D call, TRBD1, against the DNA was made. TRBV21-1 is a pseudogene segment. The CDR3 runs to 15 residues.

The V gene is TRBV18, the J gene TRBJ1-2; D call uncertain. Looked up from germline, CDR1 is KGHSH and CDR2 is LQKENI. Trimming pared 2 bases from V and 1 base from J, leaving 8 bases between. CDR3 length: 14 residues. CDR3 sequence: CASSPAEINYGYTF. Written as DNA, the CDR3 is TGTGCCAGCTCACCAGCCGAGATTAACTATGGCTACACCTTC. The whole variable domain, remainder taken from reference TRBV18 and TRBJ1-2, is NAGVMQNPRHLVRRRGQEARLRCSPMKGHSHVYWYRQLPEEGLKFMVYLQKENIIDESGMPKERFSAEFPKEGPSILRIQQVVRGDSAAYFCASSPAEINYGYTFGSGTRLTVV.

This chain connects TRBV5-1 to TRBJ2-7, with a weak D call TRBD1 (5 bases). This CDR3 spans 12 amino acids. Germline-derived CDR1 and CDR2 are SGHRS and YFSETQ. The germline V and J ends were trimmed by 6 bases and 1 base, with 8 bases remaining between them. The CDR3 DNA sequence: TGCGCCAGCACCGACAGTTCCTACGAGCAGTACTTC. Its protein is CASTDSSYEQYF.

This chain connects TRBV27 to TRBJ2-7, with D possibly being TRBD2 (5 bases). V lost 3 bases and J 2 bases, leaving 14 bases between the germline ends. The CDR3 contains 15 residues. Germline CDR1 reads MNHEY; CDR2 reads SMNVEV (reference sequence). The CDR3 bases are TGTGCCAGCAGTTTTACACCACCGGGGACCTACGAGCAGTACTTC. Translated: CASSFTPPGTYEQYF.

V usage is TRBV10-3 and J usage is TRBJ1-2; TRBD1 is a possible D gene (6 bases). The germline V gene encodes CDR1 ENHRY and CDR2 SYGVKD. The CDR3 loop spans 14 amino acids. V shed 8 bases and J shed 0 bases, with 13 bases lying between them. The chain's CDR3 is CAIGNTGSNYGYTF. The CDR3 region has the DNA TGTGCCATCGGGAATACAGGGTCTAACTATGGCTACACCTTC.

This chain joins TRBV7-3 and TRBJ2-3; 12 positions match TRBD2. Germline V gene sequence: CDR1 SGHTA, CDR2 FQGTGA. The trim removed 5 bases at V and 3 bases at J, leaving 3 bases unmatched. The CDR3 is made up of 15 amino acids. CDR3 sequence reads: CASSPSGRGTDTQYF. CDR3 DNA: TGTGCCAGCAGCCCTAGCGGGAGGGGTACAGATACGCAGTATTTT.